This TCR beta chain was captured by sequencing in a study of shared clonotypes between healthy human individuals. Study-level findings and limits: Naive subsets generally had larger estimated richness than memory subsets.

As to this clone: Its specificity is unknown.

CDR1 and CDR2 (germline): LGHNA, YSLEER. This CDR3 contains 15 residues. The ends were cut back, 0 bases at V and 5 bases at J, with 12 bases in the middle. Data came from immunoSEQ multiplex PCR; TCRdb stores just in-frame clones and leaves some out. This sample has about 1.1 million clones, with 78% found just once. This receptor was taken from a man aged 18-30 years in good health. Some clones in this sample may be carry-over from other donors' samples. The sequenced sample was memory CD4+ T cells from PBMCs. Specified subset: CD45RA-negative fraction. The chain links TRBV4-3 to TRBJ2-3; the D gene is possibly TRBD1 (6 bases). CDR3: CASSQDNRAGDTQYF. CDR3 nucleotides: TGCGCCAGCAGCCAAGATAACAGGGCGGGAGATACGCAGTATTTT.